This T cell receptor (beta chain) was retrieved from a study of blood T cell repertoires in COVID-19. The protocol was immunoSEQ multiplex PCR, while the TCRdb copy is restricted to in-frame clones and leaves out a portion. The sample consists of about 140,000 clones, 75% to 80% of them appearing once. Donors of Cohort 3 who recovered were those that had two negative PCRs, clearance, or symptom resolution. The germline gives CDR1 LNHDA, CDR2 SQIVND (reference sequence). V was cut by 6 bases and J by 1 base, with 13 bases left in between. The CDR3 is 15 residues long. The V and J genes are TRBV19 and TRBJ1-5; D is ambiguous. This clonotype was sampled from a woman in her 50s who had recovered from COVID-19. Input material: PBMCs or T cells enriched from blood (not recorded which). The CDR3 loop is CASRTSGGSNQPQHF. The CDR3 region has the DNA TGTGCCAGTAGGACATCTGGTGGCAGCAATCAGCCCCAGCATTTT.